These 11 T cell receptor beta chains came from one sample sequenced in a study of CD8 T cells in Susac syndrome. Random-hexamer reverse transcription was applied to roughly 0.5 to 1 ug RNA. MiXCR, applied by TCRdb to the immunoSEQ multiplex PCR reads, yields one record per CDR3 protein. The repertoire holds under 200,000 distinct CDR3 sequences, with 85% to 95% as singletons. Sequenced material: CD8+ T cells from PBMCs. The receptor source for this set is a human donor with multiple sclerosis.

The CDR3, as DNA: TGTGCCAGCAGTGACTTGGAGCCCGAGCAGTACTTC. This translates into CASSDLEPEQYF. The rearrangement uses TRBV12-3 or TRBV12-4 and TRBJ2-7; D not resolved. The CDR3 loop spans 12 amino acids. V shed 5 bases and J shed 6 bases, with 11 bases lying between them.

The chain has TRBV13 and TRBJ2-1; 12 nucleotides match TRBD2. CDR1 and CDR2 (germline): PRHDT, FYEKMQ (reference sequence). J gave up 7 bases and V 3 bases, and 7 bases lay outside the gene matches. The CDR3 has 16 amino acids. The CDR3: CASSLDATSGRNEQFF. The CDR3 nucleotides are TGTGCCAGCAGCTTGGACGCGACTAGCGGGAGAAATGAGCAGTTCTTC.

V is TRBV3-1 and J is TRBJ1-5; no firm D call. Germline loops: CDR1 LGHDT, CDR2 YNNKEL (reference sequence). This CDR3 is 14 amino acids long. The germline V and J ends were trimmed by 1 base and 2 bases, with 6 bases remaining between them. The CDR3 sequence: CASSQVQGNQPQHF. The CDR3 region has the DNA TGTGCCAGCAGCCAAGTGCAGGGCAATCAGCCCCAGCATTTT.

The chain is built from TRBV2 and TRBJ2-7, with a tentative D call TRBD1 (6 bases). Germline V gives CDR1 SNHLY, CDR2 FYNNEI. The CDR3 totals 16 residues. V was pared by 3 bases and J by 2 bases, with 17 bases between. The CDR3 loop is CASSDIQGIHPYEQYF. The CDR3 DNA reads as TGTGCCAGCAGTGATATACAGGGCATACACCCCTACGAGCAGTACTTC.

This clonotype showed up just once. The chain employs TRBV7-6 and TRBJ2-5, with TRBD2 matching over 13 bases. The germline gives CDR1 SGHVS, CDR2 FNYEAQ. The CDR3 is made up of 15 amino acids. The junction had 5 bases not matched to a gene; V was cut back by 10 bases and J by 0 bases. In DNA, the CDR3 is TGTGCCATTTCTGGGACTAGCGGGGACCAAGAGACCCAGTACTTC. Its translation is CAISGTSGDQETQYF.

The chain links TRBV27 to TRBJ2-3; unclear D gene. CDR3 length: 16 amino acids. The germline V gene has CDR1 MNHEY and CDR2 SMNVEV (reference sequence). V lost 5 bases to trimming and J lost 2 bases, with 17 bases between them. CDR3 nucleotides: TGTGCCAGCAGTCCCCGCCTGGACGGCACCACAGATACGCAGTATTTT. This gives the protein CASSPRLDGTTDTQYF.

This sequence joins TRBV12-3 or TRBV12-4 and TRBJ2-7, with 12 bases aligning to TRBD2. V lost 5 bases and J lost 3; bases outside the gene matches: 11. The CDR3 has 17 residues. The CDR3 DNA reads as TGTGCCAGCAGTCCCGGCCCTAGCGGGAGGGCCCACTACGAGCAGTACTTC. The encoded protein is CASSPGPSGRAHYEQYF.

V and J are TRBV20-1 and TRBJ2-7; no clear D gene. The V gene's germline CDR1 is DFQATT and CDR2 SNEGSKA (reference sequence). The ends were cut back, 2 bases at V and 0 bases at J, with 8 bases in the middle. This CDR3 region has 13 residues. This CDR3 is CSARSRSSYEQYF. The CDR3 nucleotides are TGCAGTGCTAGAAGCAGGAGCTCCTACGAGCAGTACTTC.

The genes are TRBV20-1 and TRBJ1-2; 7 nucleotides align to TRBD1. The CDR3 covers 13 residues. With 5 bases clipped from V and 7 bases from J, the junction kept 10 bases outside the gene matches. The germline gives CDR1 DFQATT, CDR2 SNEGSKA (reference sequence). The DNA for the CDR3 is TGCAGTGCTGCGACAGGGCTTGGTTCTGGCTACACCTTC. It specifies CSAATGLGSGYTF.

This chain links TRBV29-1 with TRBJ2-1, with 7 bases identical to TRBD1. V was pared by 2 bases and J by 8 bases, with 6 bases of the junction left unmatched. The CDR3 is 13 amino acids. Germline V gene lookup returns CDR1 SQVTM and CDR2 ANQGSEA. This chain's CDR3 is CSVERGRRYEQFF. In DNA form, the CDR3 reads TGCAGCGTTGAAAGGGGGCGTCGATATGAGCAGTTCTTC.

The V call is TRBV15, the J call TRBJ1-3; D ambiguous. Germline CDR1 LNHNV, CDR2 YYDKDF (reference sequence). The V end lost 3 bases, the J end lost 0 bases, and 3 bases lay between the germline ends. This CDR3 region has 13 residues. The chain's CDR3 is CATSRTSGNTIYF. The CDR3 DNA follows: TGTGCCACCAGCAGGACCTCTGGAAACACCATATATTTT.